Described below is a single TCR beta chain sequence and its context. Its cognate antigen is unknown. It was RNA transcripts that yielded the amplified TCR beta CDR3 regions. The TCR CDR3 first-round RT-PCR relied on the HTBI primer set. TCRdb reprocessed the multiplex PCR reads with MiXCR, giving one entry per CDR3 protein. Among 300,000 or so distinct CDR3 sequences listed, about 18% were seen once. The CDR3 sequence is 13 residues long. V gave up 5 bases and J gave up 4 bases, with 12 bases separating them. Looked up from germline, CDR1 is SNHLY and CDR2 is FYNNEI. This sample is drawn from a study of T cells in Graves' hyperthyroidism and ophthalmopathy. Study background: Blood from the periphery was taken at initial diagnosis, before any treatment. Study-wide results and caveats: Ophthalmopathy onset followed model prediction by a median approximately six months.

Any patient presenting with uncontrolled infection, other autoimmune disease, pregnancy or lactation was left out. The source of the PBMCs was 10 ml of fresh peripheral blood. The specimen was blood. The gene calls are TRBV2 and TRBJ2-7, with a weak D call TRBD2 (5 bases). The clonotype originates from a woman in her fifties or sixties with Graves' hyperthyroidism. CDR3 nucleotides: TGTGCCAGCAGTTCTAGCCCCAAATACGAGCAGTACTTC. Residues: CASSSSPKYEQYF.